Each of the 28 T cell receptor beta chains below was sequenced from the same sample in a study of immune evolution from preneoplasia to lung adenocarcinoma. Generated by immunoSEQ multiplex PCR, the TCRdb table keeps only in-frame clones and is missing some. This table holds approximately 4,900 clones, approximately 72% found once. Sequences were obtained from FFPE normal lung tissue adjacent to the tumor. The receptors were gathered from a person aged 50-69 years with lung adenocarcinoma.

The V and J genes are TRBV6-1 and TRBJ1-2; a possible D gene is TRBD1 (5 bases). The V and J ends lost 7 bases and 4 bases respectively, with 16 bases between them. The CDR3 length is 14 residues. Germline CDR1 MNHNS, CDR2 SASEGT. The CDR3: CASTHGGTAYGYTF. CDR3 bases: TGTGCCAGCACCCACGGGGGTACCGCCTATGGCTACACCTTC.

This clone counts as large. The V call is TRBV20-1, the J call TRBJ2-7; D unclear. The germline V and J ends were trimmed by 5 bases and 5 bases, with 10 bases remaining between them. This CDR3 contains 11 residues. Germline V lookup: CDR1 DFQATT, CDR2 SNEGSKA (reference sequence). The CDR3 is CSAFDGDEQYF. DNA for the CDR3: TGCAGTGCTTTTGATGGAGACGAGCAGTACTTC.

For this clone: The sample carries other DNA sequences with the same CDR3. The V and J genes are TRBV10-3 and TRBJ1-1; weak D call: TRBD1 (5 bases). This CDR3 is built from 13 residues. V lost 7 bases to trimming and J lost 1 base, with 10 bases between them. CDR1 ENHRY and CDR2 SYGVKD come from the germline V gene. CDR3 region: CAINRQQNTEAFF. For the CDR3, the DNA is TGTGCCATCAACAGGCAACAGAACACTGAAGCTTTCTTT.

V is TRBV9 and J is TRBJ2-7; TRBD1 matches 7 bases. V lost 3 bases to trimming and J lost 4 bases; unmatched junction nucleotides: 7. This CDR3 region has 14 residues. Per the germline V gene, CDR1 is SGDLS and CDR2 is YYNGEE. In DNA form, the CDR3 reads TGTGCCAGCAGCGCCGGGACAGAAGAATACGAGCAGTACTTC. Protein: CASSAGTEEYEQYF. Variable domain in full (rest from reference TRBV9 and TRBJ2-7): DSGVTQTPKHLITATGQRVTLRCSPRSGDLSVYWYQQSLDQGLQFLIQYYNGEERAKGNILERFSAQQFPDLHSELNLSSLELGDSALYFCASSAGTEEYEQYFGPGTRLTVT.

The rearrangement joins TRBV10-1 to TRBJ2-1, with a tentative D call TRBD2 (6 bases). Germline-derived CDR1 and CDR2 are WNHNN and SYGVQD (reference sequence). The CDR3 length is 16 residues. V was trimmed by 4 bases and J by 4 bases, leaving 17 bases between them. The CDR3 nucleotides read TGCGCCAGCAGTGGAATTGTGGAGGGCCGTTACAATGAGCAGTTCTTC. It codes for CASSGIVEGRYNEQFF.

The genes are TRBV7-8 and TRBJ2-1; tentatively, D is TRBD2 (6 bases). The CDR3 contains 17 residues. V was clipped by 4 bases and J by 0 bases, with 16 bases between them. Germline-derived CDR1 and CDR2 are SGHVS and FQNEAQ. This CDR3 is CASSWGLSISSYNEQFF. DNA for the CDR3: TGTGCCAGCAGCTGGGGACTTTCTATTAGCTCCTACAATGAGCAGTTCTTC.

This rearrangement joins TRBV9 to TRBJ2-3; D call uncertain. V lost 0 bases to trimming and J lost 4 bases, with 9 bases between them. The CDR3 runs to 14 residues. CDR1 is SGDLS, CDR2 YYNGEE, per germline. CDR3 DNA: TGTGCCAGCAGCGTAGGGCAGTTGGCAGATACGCAGTATTTT. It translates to CASSVGQLADTQYF.

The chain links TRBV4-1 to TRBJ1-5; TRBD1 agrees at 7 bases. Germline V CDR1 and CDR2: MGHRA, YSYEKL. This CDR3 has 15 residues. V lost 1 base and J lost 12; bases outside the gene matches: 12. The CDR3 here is CASSQVSGTVYRQHF. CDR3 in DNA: TGCGCCAGCAGCCAAGTGAGCGGGACAGTGTACCGCCAGCATTTT.

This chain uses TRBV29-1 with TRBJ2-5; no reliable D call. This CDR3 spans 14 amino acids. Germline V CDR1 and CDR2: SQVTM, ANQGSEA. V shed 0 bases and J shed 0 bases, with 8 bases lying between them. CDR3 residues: CSVEDPRYQETQYF. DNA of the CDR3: TGCAGCGTTGAAGACCCCAGGTACCAAGAGACCCAGTACTTC.

In nucleotides, the CDR3 is TGTGCCAGCACCACGAGACCCCGACAGGGTGACTATGGCTACACCTTC. Translation: CASTTRPRQGDYGYTF. This chain links TRBV28 with TRBJ1-2; 7 positions match TRBD1. From germline, CDR1 is MDHEN and CDR2 SYDVKM. After removal of 7 bases from V and 3 bases from J, the junction contained 14 bases not matched to a gene. The CDR3 is 16 amino acids.

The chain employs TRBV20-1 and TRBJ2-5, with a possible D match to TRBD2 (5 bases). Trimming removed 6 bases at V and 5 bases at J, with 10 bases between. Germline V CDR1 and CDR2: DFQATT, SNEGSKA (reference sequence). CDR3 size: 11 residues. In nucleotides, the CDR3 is TGCAGTGCAGGTCCGGGGGAGACCCAGTACTTC. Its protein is CSAGPGETQYF.

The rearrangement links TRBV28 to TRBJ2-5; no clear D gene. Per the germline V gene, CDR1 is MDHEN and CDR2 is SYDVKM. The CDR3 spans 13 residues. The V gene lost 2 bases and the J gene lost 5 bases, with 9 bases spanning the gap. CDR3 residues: CASSLGVSETQYF. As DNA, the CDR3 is TGTGCCAGCAGTTTAGGAGTTAGCGAGACCCAGTACTTC.

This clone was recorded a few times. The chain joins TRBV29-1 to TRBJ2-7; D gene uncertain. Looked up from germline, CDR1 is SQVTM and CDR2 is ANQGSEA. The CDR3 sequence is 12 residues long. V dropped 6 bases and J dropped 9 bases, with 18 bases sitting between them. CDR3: CSVRLDVHAQYF. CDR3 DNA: TGCAGCGTCCGACTCGACGTACACGCGCAGTACTTC.

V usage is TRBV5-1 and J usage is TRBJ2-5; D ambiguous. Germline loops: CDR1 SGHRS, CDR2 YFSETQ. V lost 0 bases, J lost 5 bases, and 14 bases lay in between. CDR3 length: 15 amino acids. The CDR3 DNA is TGCGCCAGCAGCTTGGGCCGGGTGGGTGGGGAGACCCAGTACTTC. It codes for CASSLGRVGGETQYF.

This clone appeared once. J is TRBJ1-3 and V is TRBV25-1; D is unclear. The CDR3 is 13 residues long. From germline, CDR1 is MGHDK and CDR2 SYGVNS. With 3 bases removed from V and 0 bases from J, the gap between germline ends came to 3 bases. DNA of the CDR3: TGTGCCAGCAGTGAGTACTCTGGAAACACCATATATTTT. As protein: CASSEYSGNTIYF.

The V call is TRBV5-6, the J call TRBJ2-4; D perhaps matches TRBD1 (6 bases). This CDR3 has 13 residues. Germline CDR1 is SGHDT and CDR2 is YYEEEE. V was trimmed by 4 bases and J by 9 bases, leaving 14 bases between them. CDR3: CASSVTGLAIQYF. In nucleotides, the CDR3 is TGTGCCAGCAGCGTTACAGGGTTGGCCATTCAGTACTTC.

The CDR3 DNA follows: TGTGCCAGCAGCCCTACGACAGGCCCCAGAGCCGAGCAGTACTTC. Translation: CASSPTTGPRAEQYF. The gene calls are TRBV11-2 and TRBJ2-7; weak D call: TRBD1 (6 bases). This CDR3 is built from 15 residues. Germline CDR1 and CDR2: SGHAT and FQNNGV. Between the trimmed V and J ends, which lost 5 bases and 6 bases, there was a span of 20 bases.

Written as DNA, the CDR3 is TGTGCCAGCAGTTACGGAGCGGAGGGGGGAGATACGCAGTATTTT. It translates to CASSYGAEGGDTQYF. This rearrangement joins TRBV6-6 to TRBJ2-3; D may correspond to TRBD1 or TRBD2 (6 bases each). V was clipped by 2 bases and J by 5 bases, with 14 bases between them. This CDR3 contains 15 residues. CDR1 and CDR2 (germline): MNHNY, SVGAGI (reference sequence).

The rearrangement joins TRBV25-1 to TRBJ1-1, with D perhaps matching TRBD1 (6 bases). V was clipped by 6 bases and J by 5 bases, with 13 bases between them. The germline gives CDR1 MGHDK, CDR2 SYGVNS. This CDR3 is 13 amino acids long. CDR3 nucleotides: TGTGCCAGCAGACAGGGCGGGAGTACTGAAGCTTTCTTT. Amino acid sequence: CASRQGGSTEAFF.

The CDR3 is CASSQDLGTPSSYEQYF. In DNA, the CDR3 is TGCGCCAGCAGCCAAGACCTCGGGACACCTAGCTCCTACGAGCAGTACTTC. V is TRBV4-1 and J is TRBJ2-7; TRBD1 is a possible D gene (6 bases). The CDR3 extends over 17 amino acids. Deletions cut 0 bases from V and 0 bases from J, with 15 bases between. The V gene's germline CDR1 is MGHRA and CDR2 YSYEKL.

This chain's CDR3 is CASRSRETQYF. The CDR3, as DNA: TGTGCCAGCAGGAGTAGAGAGACCCAGTACTTC. The V gene is TRBV7-8, the J gene TRBJ2-5; D not certain. The CDR3 is made up of 11 amino acids. Trimming pared 6 bases from V and 4 bases from J, leaving 6 bases between. CDR1 SGHVS and CDR2 FQNEAQ come from the germline V gene.

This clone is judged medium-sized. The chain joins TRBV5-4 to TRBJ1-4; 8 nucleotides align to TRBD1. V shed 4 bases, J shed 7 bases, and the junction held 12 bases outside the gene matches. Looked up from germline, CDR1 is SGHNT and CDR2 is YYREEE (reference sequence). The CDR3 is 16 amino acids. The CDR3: CASSTGQGGEPEKLFF. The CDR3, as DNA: TGTGCCAGCAGCACCGGACAGGGTGGGGAGCCTGAAAAACTGTTTTTT.

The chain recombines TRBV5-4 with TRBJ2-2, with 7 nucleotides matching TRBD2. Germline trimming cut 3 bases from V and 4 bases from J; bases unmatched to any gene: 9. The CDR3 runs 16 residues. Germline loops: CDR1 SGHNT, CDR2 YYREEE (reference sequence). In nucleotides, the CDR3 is TGTGCCAGCAGCTGGGGGACTACCCGGTTCACCGGGGAGCTGTTTTTT. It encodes CASSWGTTRFTGELFF. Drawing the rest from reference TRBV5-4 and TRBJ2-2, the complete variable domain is ETGVTQSPTHLIKTRGQQVTLRCSSQSGHNTVSWYQQALGQGPQFIFQYYREEENGRGNFPPRFSGLQFPNYSSELNVNALELDDSALYLCASSWGTTRFTGELFFGEGSRLTVL.

CDR3 DNA sequence: TGTGCCAGCAGCGAGGGACTAGCGGGATTTGAAGATACGCAGTATTTT. Translation gives CASSEGLAGFEDTQYF. The chain joins TRBV9 to TRBJ2-3; TRBD2 aligns across 13 bases. From germline, CDR1 is SGDLS and CDR2 YYNGEE. This CDR3 is 16 amino acids long. Trimming took 3 bases from V and 5 from J; bases not matched to a gene: 6.

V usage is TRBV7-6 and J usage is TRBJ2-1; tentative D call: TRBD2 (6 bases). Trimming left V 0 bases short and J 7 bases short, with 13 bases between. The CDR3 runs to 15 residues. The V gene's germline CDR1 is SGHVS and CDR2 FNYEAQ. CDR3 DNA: TGTGCCAGCAGCTTAGCCGAGGCGGGATGGAATGAGCAGTTCTTC. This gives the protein CASSLAEAGWNEQFF.

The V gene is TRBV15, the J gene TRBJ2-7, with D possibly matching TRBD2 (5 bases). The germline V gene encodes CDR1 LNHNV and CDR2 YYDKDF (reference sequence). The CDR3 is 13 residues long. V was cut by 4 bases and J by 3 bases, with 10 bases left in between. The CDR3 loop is CATSTALDYEQYF. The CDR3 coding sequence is TGTGCCACCAGCACAGCACTAGACTACGAGCAGTACTTC.

CDR3 nucleotides: TGCGCCAGCAAAGACAGGACCCAGGGGGAGACCCAGTACTTC. Translated, it gives CASKDRTQGETQYF. The V call is TRBV10-2, the J call TRBJ2-5; tentatively, D is TRBD1 (6 bases). CDR1 and CDR2 (germline): WSHSY, SAAADI. Trimming removed 7 bases at V and 5 bases at J, with 17 bases between. This CDR3 is built from 14 residues.

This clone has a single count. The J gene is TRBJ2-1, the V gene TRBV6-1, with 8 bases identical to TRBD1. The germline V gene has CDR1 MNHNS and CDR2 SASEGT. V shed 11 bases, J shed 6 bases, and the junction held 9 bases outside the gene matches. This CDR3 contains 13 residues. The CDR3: CAVGLQGANEQFF. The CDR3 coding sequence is TGTGCCGTAGGGCTTCAGGGGGCCAATGAGCAGTTCTTC.